These 14 T cell receptor beta chains came from one sample sequenced in a study of vaccination effects on CD4 cells after COVID-19. These receptors' antigens are unknown. Sequencing in the ViraFEST assay came after antigen-specific CD4+ T cells had been expanded with viral peptide pools, which were used to stimulate PBMC. CD4+ T cell isolation took place after 10 days of culture. Two-dose BNT162b2 or mRNA-1273 vaccination was given to participants. Produced via immunoSEQ multiplex PCR; TCRdb's table is partial and in-frame only. The sample lists around 22,000 clones; about three quarters were seen once. Sample: CD4+ T cells from PBMCs cultured with HCoV-NL63 spike peptides, taken after COVID-19 vaccination. These receptors came from a human donor who received a COVID-19 vaccine.

In regard to this clone: The junction shows a germline mismatch at one end, possibly a read error. The chain combines TRBV11-2 with TRBJ1-2; possibly TRBD1 for D (5 bases). CDR1 is SGHAT, CDR2 FQNNGV, per germline. The length of the CDR3 is 12 residues. CDR3 DNA: TGTGCCAGCAGCTTAGAAGGCCGCCAGGGCGCCTTC. It codes for CASSLEGRQGAF. Together with reference TRBV11-2 and TRBJ1-2, the CDR3 gives the full variable domain: EAGVAQSPRYKIIEKRQSVAFWCNPISGHATLYWYQQILGQGPKLLIQFQNNGVVDDSQLPKDRFSAERLKGVDSTLKIQPAKLEDSAVYLCASSLEGRQGAFGSGTRLTVV.

The chain joins TRBV5-1 to TRBJ2-5; 10 positions agree with TRBD2. The CDR3 runs 14 residues. The V and J ends lost 6 bases and 4 bases, in that order; junction bases with no gene match: 6. Germline loops: CDR1 SGHRS, CDR2 YFSETQ. The CDR3 loop is CASNPSGRVETQYF. In DNA, the CDR3 is TGCGCCAGCAATCCTAGCGGGAGAGTAGAGACCCAGTACTTC.

This chain links TRBV7-9 with TRBJ2-4; 7 bases match TRBD1. The V gene end was trimmed by 5 bases and the J gene end by 4 bases; junction bases not matched to a gene: 5. Germline assignment: CDR1 SEHNR and CDR2 FQNEAQ (reference sequence). The length of the CDR3 is 14 residues. The DNA of the CDR3 is TGTGCCAGCAGCATCGGGACAGCGAAAAACATTCAGTACTTC. It codes for CASSIGTAKNIQYF.

The chain carries TRBV9 and TRBJ1-2; D call uncertain. Germline values: CDR1 SGDLS, CDR2 YYNGEE. This CDR3 has 14 residues. Deletions cut 0 bases from V and 6 bases from J, with 12 bases between. CDR3 sequence reads: CASSVASGVDGYTF. CDR3 sequence (DNA): TGTGCCAGCAGCGTAGCCTCTGGAGTCGATGGCTACACCTTC.

This clone counts as large (0.1 to 1%). This chain links TRBV4-1 with TRBJ1-3; TRBD1 matches at 7 bases. Germline values: CDR1 MGHRA, CDR2 YSYEKL. This CDR3 has 15 residues. V shed 6 bases and J 5 bases; nucleotides not matched to a gene: 10. The CDR3 loop reads CASRPDRDPRNTIYF. The CDR3 nucleotides read TGCGCCAGCAGACCCGACAGGGACCCACGAAACACCATATATTTT.

This clone has a handful of counts. The chain uses TRBV6-1 and TRBJ2-7; 8 positions agree with TRBD2. This CDR3 is 16 amino acids long. Germline trimming cut 1 base from V and 1 base from J; bases unmatched to any gene: 6. The V gene's germline CDR1 is MNHNS and CDR2 SASEGT. CDR3 region: CASSEGVGRGSYEQYF. In DNA form, the CDR3 reads TGTGCCAGCAGTGAAGGTGTCGGGAGGGGATCCTACGAGCAGTACTTC.

The V gene is TRBV5-4, the J gene TRBJ2-3, with D hard to call. Looked up from germline, CDR1 is SGHNT and CDR2 is YYREEE (reference sequence). The CDR3 runs 11 residues. Trimming shortened V by 0 bases and J by 5 bases, and 1 base separated the two germline ends. CDR3 sequence (DNA): TGTGCCAGCAGCTTGGAAGATACGCAGTATTTT. Translation: CASSLEDTQYF.

This clone was observed a few times. The rearrangement links TRBV18 to TRBJ2-7; 9 nucleotides line up with TRBD1. The CDR3 is 13 amino acids. Germline V gene data show CDR1 as KGHSH and CDR2 as LQKENI. Germline trimming cut 8 bases from V and 4 bases from J; bases unmatched to any gene: 6. The CDR3, as DNA: TGTGCCAGCGGGACAGGGACGGATTACGAGCAGTACTTC. Translation gives CASGTGTDYEQYF.

The rearrangement links TRBV2 to TRBJ2-5; TRBD1 matches 12 bases. The germline V gene has CDR1 SNHLY and CDR2 FYNNEI. The V gene end was trimmed by 8 bases and the J gene end by 7 bases; junction bases not matched to a gene: 17. The CDR3 totals 17 residues. CDR3 DNA: TGTGCCAGCCACAGCGGGACAGGGGGCGCTCTCCGCGGGACCCAGTACTTC. It yields the protein CASHSGTGGALRGTQYF.

V and J are TRBV6-5 and TRBJ2-1; 9 nucleotides align to TRBD1. Germline V gene lookup returns CDR1 MNHEY and CDR2 SVGAGI. The CDR3 sequence is 15 residues long. With V trimmed by 10 bases and J by 6 bases, 13 bases remained unmatched. The CDR3 sequence: CATPDEDRGSNEQFF. In DNA, the CDR3 is TGTGCCACCCCAGATGAAGACAGGGGGTCCAATGAGCAGTTCTTC.

V and J are TRBV10-3 and TRBJ1-2; D is possibly TRBD1 (5 bases). The CDR3 runs 14 residues. Trimming cost V 3 bases and J 4 bases, with 12 bases left between them. Germline CDR1 reads ENHRY; CDR2 reads SYGVKD. This CDR3 is CAISEKRGGYGYTF. As DNA, the CDR3 is TGTGCCATCAGTGAAAAAAGGGGAGGCTATGGCTACACCTTC.

This chain's CDR3 is CASRRGSVNSPLHF. The CDR3 nucleotides are TGTGCCAGCCGGCGCGGGTCCGTTAATTCACCCCTCCACTTT. The chain combines TRBV27 with TRBJ1-6; the D is unclear. Germline V gives CDR1 MNHEY, CDR2 SMNVEV (reference sequence). The CDR3 totals 14 residues. V lost 8 bases and J lost 6, with 14 bases in between.

This clone has only a few counts. The J gene is TRBJ1-2, the V gene TRBV19; D not resolved. The ends were cut back, 2 bases at V and 8 bases at J, with 12 bases in the middle. Per germline, CDR1 LNHDA and CDR2 SQIVND (reference sequence). The CDR3 runs 13 residues. CDR3 nucleotide sequence: TGTGCCAGTAGTATAAGACACCCGGGGGGCTACACCTTC. It yields the protein CASSIRHPGGYTF. The complete variable domain, with remaining parts taken from reference TRBV19 and TRBJ1-2, reads DGGITQSPKYLFRKEGQNVTLSCEQNLNHDAMYWYRQDPGQGLRLIYYSQIVNDFQKGDIAEGYSVSREKKESFPLTVTSAQKNPTAFYLCASSIRHPGGYTFGSGTRLTVV.

This sequence joins TRBV6-5 and TRBJ2-7; D unclear. The ends were cut back, 6 bases at V and 0 bases at J, with 9 bases in the middle. Germline-derived CDR1 and CDR2 are MNHEY and SVGAGI. This CDR3 has 13 residues. The CDR3 here is CASRSLTSYEQYF. The CDR3 nucleotides are TGTGCCAGCAGGTCCCTCACCTCCTACGAGCAGTACTTC.